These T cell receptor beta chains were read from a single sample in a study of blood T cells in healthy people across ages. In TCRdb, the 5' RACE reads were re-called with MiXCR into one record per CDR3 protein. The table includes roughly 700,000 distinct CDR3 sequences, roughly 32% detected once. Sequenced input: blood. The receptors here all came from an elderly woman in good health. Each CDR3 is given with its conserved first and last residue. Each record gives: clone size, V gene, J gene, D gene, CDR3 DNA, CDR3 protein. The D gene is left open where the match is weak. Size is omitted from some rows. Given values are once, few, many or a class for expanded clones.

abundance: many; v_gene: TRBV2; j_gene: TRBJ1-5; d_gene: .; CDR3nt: TGTGCCAGCCAGAAAAGCAATCAGCCCCAGCATTTT; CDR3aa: CASQKSNQPQHF
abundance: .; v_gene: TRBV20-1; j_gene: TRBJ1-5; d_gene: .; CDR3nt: TGCAGTGCTAGGACAATGGAGGGCAATCAGCCCCAGCATTTT; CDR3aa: CSARTMEGNQPQHF
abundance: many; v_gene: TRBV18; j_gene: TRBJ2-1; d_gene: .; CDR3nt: TGTGCCAGCTCATCCCGGGACTTCACCTACAATGAGCAGTTCTTC; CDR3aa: CASSSRDFTYNEQFF
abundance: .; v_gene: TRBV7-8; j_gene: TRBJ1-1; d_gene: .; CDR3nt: TGTGCCAGCAGCAACCGACAGGTTATGGGCACTGAAGCTTTCTTT; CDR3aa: CASSNRQVMGTEAFF
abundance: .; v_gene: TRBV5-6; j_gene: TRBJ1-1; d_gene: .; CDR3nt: TGTGCCAGCAGCCTGAGGGGAAAGAACACTGAAGCTTTCTTT; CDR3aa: CASSLRGKNTEAFF
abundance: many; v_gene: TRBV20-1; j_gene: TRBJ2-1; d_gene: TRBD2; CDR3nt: TGCAGTGCAGGAGGTAGCGGGGGGCCGCCGCAGTTCTTC; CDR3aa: CSAGGSGGPPQFF
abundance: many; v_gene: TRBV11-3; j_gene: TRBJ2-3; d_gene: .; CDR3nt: TGTGCCAGCAGAAAAACCAGCACAGATACGCAGTATTTT; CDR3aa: CASRKTSTDTQYF
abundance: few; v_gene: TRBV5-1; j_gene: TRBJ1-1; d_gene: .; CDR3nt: TGCGCCGGCAGCCCCGCCGGGGGCACTGAAGCTTTCTTT; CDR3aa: CAGSPAGGTEAFF
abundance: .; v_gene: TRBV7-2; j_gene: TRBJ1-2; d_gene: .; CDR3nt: TGTGCCAGCAGCTTAGCAGACAAAGATTATGGCTACACCTTC; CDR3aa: CASSLADKDYGYTF
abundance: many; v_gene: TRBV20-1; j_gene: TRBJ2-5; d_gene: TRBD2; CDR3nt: TGCAGTGCTAGGGGTTTAGAACTAGCGGGGGGGCCAGAAGAGACCCAGTACTTC; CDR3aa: CSARGLELAGGPEETQYF
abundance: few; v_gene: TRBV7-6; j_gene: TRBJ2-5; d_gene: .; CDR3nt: TGTGCCGGCGGCCAGGGGCAGGGAACGGAGACCCAGTACTTC; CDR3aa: CAGGQGQGTETQYF
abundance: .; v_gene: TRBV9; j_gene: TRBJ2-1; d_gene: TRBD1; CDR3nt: TGTGCCAGCAGCGTAGGGTCAGGGGGCTACAATGAGCAGTTCTTC; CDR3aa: CASSVGSGGYNEQFF
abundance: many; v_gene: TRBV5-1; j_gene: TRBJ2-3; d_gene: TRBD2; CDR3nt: TGCGCCAGCAGCCTGATCCCCTTTTCGACTAGCGGGGGGACCTCTAGCACAGATACGCAGTATTTT; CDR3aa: CASSLIPFSTSGGTSSTDTQYF
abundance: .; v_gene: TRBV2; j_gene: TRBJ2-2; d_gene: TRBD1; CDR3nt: TGTGCCAGCATCCGGGACAGGGTTACCGGGGAGCTGTTTTTT; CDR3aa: CASIRDRVTGELFF
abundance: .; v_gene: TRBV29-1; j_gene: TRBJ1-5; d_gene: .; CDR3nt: TGCAGCGTTGCGGACAGCGACAATCAGCCCCAGCATTTT; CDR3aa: CSVADSDNQPQHF
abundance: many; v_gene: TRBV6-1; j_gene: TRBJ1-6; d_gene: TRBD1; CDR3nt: TGTGCCAGCAGTTGGGACAGGGTTAATTCACCCCTCCACTTT; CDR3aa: CASSWDRVNSPLHF
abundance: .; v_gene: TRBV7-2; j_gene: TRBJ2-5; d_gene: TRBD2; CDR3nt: TGTGCCAGCAGCTTAAGACTAGCGGGGGGCCTTCAAGAGACCCAGTACTTC; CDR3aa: CASSLRLAGGLQETQYF
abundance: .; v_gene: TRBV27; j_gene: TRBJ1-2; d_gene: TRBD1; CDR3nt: TGTGCCAGCAGTAAGTCCGGACAGGGGGTTCATGGCTACACCTTC; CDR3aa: CASSKSGQGVHGYTF
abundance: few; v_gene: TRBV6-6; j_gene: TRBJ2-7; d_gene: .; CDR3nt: TGTGCCAGCGGGGACAAATACGAGCAGTACTTC; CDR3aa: CASGDKYEQYF
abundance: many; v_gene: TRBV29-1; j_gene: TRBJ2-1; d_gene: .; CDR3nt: TGCAGCGTTGACGAGGATGAGCAGTTCTTC; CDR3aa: CSVDEDEQFF
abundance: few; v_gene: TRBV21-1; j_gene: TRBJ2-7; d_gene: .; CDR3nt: TGTGCCAGCAGCAATTTGAAGGGACCCACCTACAATGAGCAGTACTTC; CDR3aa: CASSNLKGPTYNEQYF
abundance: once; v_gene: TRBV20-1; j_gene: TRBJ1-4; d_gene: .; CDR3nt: TGCAGTGCTAGAGACTCCGCCATTAATGGGGAACTGTTTTTT; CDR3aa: CSARDSAINGELFF
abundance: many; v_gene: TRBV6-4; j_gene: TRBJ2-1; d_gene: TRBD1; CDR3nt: TGTGCCAGCAGTGACCGTCAGGGGGTCTACAATGAGCAGTTCTTC; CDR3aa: CASSDRQGVYNEQFF
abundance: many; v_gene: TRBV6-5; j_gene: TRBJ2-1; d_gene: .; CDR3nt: TGTGCCAGCAGTGGTGGGGCACGCCCCTACAATGAGCAGTTCTTC; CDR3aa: CASSGGARPYNEQFF
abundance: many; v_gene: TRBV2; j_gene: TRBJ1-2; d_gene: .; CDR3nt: TGTGCCAGCAGTGTAGTACAGGGAGGCGGCTACACCTTC; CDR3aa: CASSVVQGGGYTF
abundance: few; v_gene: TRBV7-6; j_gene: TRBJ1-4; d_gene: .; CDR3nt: TGTGCCAGCAGCTCCGGGACTGCTGATAATGAAAAACTGTTTTTT; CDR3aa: CASSSGTADNEKLFF
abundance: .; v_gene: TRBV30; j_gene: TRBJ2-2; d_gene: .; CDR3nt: TGTGCTAGCAGGGCGGCGAACACCGGGGAGCTGTTTTTT; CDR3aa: CASRAANTGELFF
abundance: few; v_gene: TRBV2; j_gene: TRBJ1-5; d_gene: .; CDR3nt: TGTGCCAGCAGTGAAACGCAGCAGCCCCAGCATTTT; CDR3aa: CASSETQQPQHF
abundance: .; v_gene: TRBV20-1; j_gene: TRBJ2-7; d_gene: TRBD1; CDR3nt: TGCAGTGCTGAAGACAGGGGGGGAGCGTACGAGCAGTACTTC; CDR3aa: CSAEDRGGAYEQYF
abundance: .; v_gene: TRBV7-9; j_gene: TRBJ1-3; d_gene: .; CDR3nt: TGTGCCAGCAGCTTAGGAGGACATCTGAACACCATATATTTT; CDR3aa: CASSLGGHLNTIYF
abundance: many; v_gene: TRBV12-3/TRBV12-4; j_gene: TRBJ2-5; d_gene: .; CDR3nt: TGTGCCAGCAGTTTACTATCGTCAGAGACCCAGTACTTC; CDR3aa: CASSLLSSETQYF
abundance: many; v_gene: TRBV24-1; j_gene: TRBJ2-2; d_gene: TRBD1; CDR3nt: TGTGCCACCAGTGATGTAACGACAGGGAGGGAGCTGTTTTTT; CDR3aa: CATSDVTTGRELFF
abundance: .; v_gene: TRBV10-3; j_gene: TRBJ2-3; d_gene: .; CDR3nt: TGTGCCATCAGTGATACCGAGCTCGATCGACCGTCGACGTTCGGGGGGCCAGATACGCAGTATTTT; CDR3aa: CAISDTELDRPSTFGGPDTQYF
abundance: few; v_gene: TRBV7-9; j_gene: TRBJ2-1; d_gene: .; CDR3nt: TGTGCCAGCAGCTTCAAGGCACTTCCCTACAATGAGCAGTTCTTC; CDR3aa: CASSFKALPYNEQFF
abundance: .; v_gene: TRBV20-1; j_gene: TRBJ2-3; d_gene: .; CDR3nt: TGCAGTGCCCCCCCGGCGGGCCTAAGCACAGATACGCAGTATTTT; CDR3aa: CSAPPAGLSTDTQYF
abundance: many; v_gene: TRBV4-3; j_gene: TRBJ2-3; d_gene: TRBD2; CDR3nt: TGCGCCAGCAGCCAACAACTAGCGGGGGCCTCCGATACGCAGTATTTT; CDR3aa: CASSQQLAGASDTQYF
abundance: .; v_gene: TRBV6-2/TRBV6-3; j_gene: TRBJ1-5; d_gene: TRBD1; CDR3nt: TGTGCCATCAGGGGGGCTGGAGGGACAGGCGCTAATCAGCCCCAGCATTTT; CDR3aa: CAIRGAGGTGANQPQHF
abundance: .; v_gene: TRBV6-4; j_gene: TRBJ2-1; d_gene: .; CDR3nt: TGTGCTGGGGAAAGGCCGAACAATGAGCAGTTCTTC; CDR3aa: CAGERPNNEQFF
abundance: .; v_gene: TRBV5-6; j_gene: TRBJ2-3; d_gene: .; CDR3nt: TGTGCCAGCAGCAGGGGACGGGTAGATACGCAGTATTTT; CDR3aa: CASSRGRVDTQYF
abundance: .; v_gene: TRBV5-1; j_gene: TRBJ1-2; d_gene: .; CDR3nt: TGCGCCAGCAGCCCAGGGACCCCTAACTATGGCCACACCTTC; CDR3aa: CASSPGTPNYGHTF
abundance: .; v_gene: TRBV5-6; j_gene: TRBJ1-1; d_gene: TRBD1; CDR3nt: TGTGCCAGCAGCTGGGGCAGGGGGCACGCTGAAGCTTTCTTT; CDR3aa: CASSWGRGHAEAFF
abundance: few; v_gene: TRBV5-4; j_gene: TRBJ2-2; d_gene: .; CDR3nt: TGTGCCAGCAGCCCCTTAATGAGCGCCGGGGAGCTGTTTTTT; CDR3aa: CASSPLMSAGELFF
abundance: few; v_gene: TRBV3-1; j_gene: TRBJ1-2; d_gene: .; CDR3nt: TGTGCCAGCAGCCAAGAATCGTGGACGGCCTATGGCTACACCTTC; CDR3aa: CASSQESWTAYGYTF